What follows describes a single T cell receptor (beta chain). As yet, its antigen is unknown. Unexposed donor CD4+ T cells date from about 2011-2018, before the COVID-19 pandemic. CD4 enrichment then naive enrichment separated naive from memory CD4+ cells. This specimen belongs to a study of CD4 T cells in relation to SARS-CoV-2 and coronaviruses. Findings and caveats of the study: Monoreactive clones expanded significantly more to SARS-CoV-2 than crossreactive clones did. About 65% of donors had memory CD4+ clonotypes crossrecognizing SARS-CoV-2 and common cold coronavirus spike.

Profiled with immunoSEQ multiplex PCR; TCRdb holds only in-frame clones, not every one. The sample records 60,000 to 80,000 clones, around 87% being singletons. This TCR derives from a human donor in good health. Sequencing used memory CD4+ T cells from PBMCs.

CDR3 in amino acids: CASSTRRDLNTEAFF. CDR3 in DNA: TGTGCCAGCAGTACCAGACGGGACCTTAACACTGAAGCTTTCTTT. This sequence joins TRBV28 and TRBJ1-1, with D possibly matching TRBD1 (5 bases). The CDR3 runs 15 residues. Germline V CDR1 and CDR2: MDHEN, SYDVKM. Deletions cut 5 bases from V and 2 bases from J, with 15 bases between.